One and the same sample provided the 30 T cell receptor beta chains below, sequenced in a study of T cells in localized non-small cell lung cancer. The method was immunoSEQ multiplex PCR; TCRdb's version includes in-frame clones alone and lacks a portion of them. Among 450 or so clones listed, around 17% were seen once. The material sequenced was normal lung tissue next to the tumor, taken before any cancer treatment. Receptors originate from a male donor older than 55 with stage I lung adenocarcinoma.

This clone has more than one count but fewer than ten. The chain has TRBV6-1 and TRBJ1-2; no reliable D call. Germline V lookup: CDR1 MNHNS, CDR2 SASEGT. V lost 1 base to trimming and J lost 7 bases, with 13 bases between them. This CDR3 is built from 14 residues. The CDR3 region is CASSEGRWEGGYTF. The CDR3 coding sequence is TGTGCCAGCAGTGAAGGCCGATGGGAGGGTGGCTACACCTTC.

This clone is deemed large. This chain joins TRBV6-8 and TRBJ1-3; maybe TRBD1 (5 bases). The germline V and J ends were trimmed by 4 bases and 8 bases, with 12 bases remaining between them. Germline V lookup: CDR1 MNHGY, CDR2 SAAAGT. This CDR3 comprises 13 residues. The DNA for the CDR3 is TGTGCCAGCAGTTCCAGACAGAGGGACACCATATATTTT. Its translation: CASSSRQRDTIYF.

This clone was observed a handful of times. This chain uses TRBV1 with TRBJ1-1. TRBV1 is reported as a pseudogene. The CDR3 covers 15 residues. The CDR3 DNA follows: TGCGCCAGCAGCCGCAGCCCCGGGGTAGACACTGAAGCTTTCTTT. This sequence encodes CASSRSPGVDTEAFF.

This clone was seen only a few times. This sequence joins TRBV9 and TRBJ2-3; no reliable D call. The length of the CDR3 is 16 residues. The V gene's germline CDR1 is SGDLS and CDR2 YYNGEE. V lost 1 base, J lost 2 bases, and 14 bases lay in between. CDR3 loop: CASSVLGGTNTDTQYF. In DNA, the CDR3 is TGTGCCAGCAGCGTATTGGGCGGAACTAACACAGATACGCAGTATTTT.

This clone was counted between two and nine times. CDR3 sequence reads: CASSSVRGQGGNTIYF. In DNA, the CDR3 is TGTGCCAGCTCATCTGTTCGCGGACAGGGGGGAAACACCATATATTTT. The rearrangement uses TRBV18 and TRBJ1-3, with 9 bases lining up with TRBD1. Germline assignment: CDR1 KGHSH and CDR2 LQKENI. Trimming removed 5 bases from V and 4 bases from J; junction bases left unmatched: 9. The CDR3 covers 16 residues. Full variable domain (remainder filled in from reference TRBV18 and TRBJ1-3): NAGVMQNPRHLVRRRGQEARLRCSPMKGHSHVYWYRQLPEEGLKFMVYLQKENIIDESGMPKERFSAEFPKEGPSILRIQQVVRGDSAAYFCASSSVRGQGGNTIYFGEGSWLTVV.

This clone came up a few times. The chain employs TRBV14 and TRBJ1-4, with D uncertain. CDR3 size: 14 residues. Between the trimmed V and J ends, which lost 3 bases and 0 bases, there was a span of 5 bases. Per the germline V gene, CDR1 is SGHDN and CDR2 is FVKESK. CDR3 coding DNA: TGTGCCAGCAGCCAGACCGCAACTAATGAAAAACTGTTTTTT. Its protein is CASSQTATNEKLFF.

This clone has just a few counts. The chain carries TRBV6-8 and TRBJ1-1; 10 nucleotides agree with TRBD1. The trim removed 4 bases at V and 4 bases at J, leaving 0 bases unmatched. The CDR3 contains 13 residues. Germline V gene data show CDR1 as MNHGY and CDR2 as SAAAGT. The CDR3 sequence is CASSWTGGTEAFF. Written as DNA, the CDR3 is TGTGCCAGCAGTTGGACAGGGGGCACTGAAGCTTTCTTT.

This clone came up a few times. The rearrangement uses TRBV28 and TRBJ2-5; TRBD1 matches at 7 bases. J gave up 4 bases and V 5 bases, and 4 bases lay outside the gene matches. This CDR3 has 13 residues. The germline V gene encodes CDR1 MDHEN and CDR2 SYDVKM. CDR3 DNA: TGTGCCAGCAGTCCTTGGACAGGAGAGACCCAGTACTTC. This translates into CASSPWTGETQYF.

This chain connects TRBV19 to TRBJ1-2; D is perhaps TRBD1 (6 bases). This CDR3 contains 13 residues. V dropped 7 bases and J dropped 4 bases, with 13 bases sitting between them. Germline loops: CDR1 LNHDA, CDR2 SQIVND (reference sequence). CDR3 sequence: CASTPDRIYGYTF. The CDR3, as DNA: TGTGCCAGTACCCCGGACAGAATCTATGGCTACACCTTC.

By proportion, this clone is large. One end of the junction fails to match germline, which may point to a read error. The chain links TRBV11-3 to TRBJ2-1, with D unclear. Germline V gene data show CDR1 as SGHNT and CDR2 as YENEEA. This CDR3 has 15 amino acids. CDR3 nucleotide sequence: TGTGCTAGCAGCTTAGACCAAGCCTCCTACAATGAGCAGTTCTTC. Its translation is CASSLDQASYNEQFF.

V usage is TRBV5-1 and J usage is TRBJ2-6; 9 bases fit TRBD1. Trimming at V came to 0 bases and at J to 9 bases, leaving 1 base not matched to a gene. Germline CDR1 reads SGHRS; CDR2 reads YFSETQ. This CDR3 is 14 amino acids long. Here the CDR3 DNA reads TGCGCCAGCAGCTTGGGGGACAGGGTCAACGTCCTGACTTTC. This codes for CASSLGDRVNVLTF.

The CDR3 reads CASSYSWDTEAFF. The CDR3 nucleotides read TGTGCCAGCAGTTACTCTTGGGACACTGAAGCTTTCTTT. V and J are TRBV6-8 and TRBJ1-1; D gene unclear. Per the germline V gene, CDR1 is MNHGY and CDR2 is SAAAGT. The CDR3 sequence is 13 residues long. Trimming shortened V by 0 bases and J by 3 bases, and 5 bases separated the two germline ends.

This clone was seen a handful of times. The chain uses TRBV6-8 and TRBJ1-2; the D is unclear. Trimming stripped 10 bases from V and 2 bases from J, with 17 bases between. This CDR3 spans 14 amino acids. Germline V CDR1 and CDR2: MNHGY, SAAAGT. The CDR3 nucleotides read TGTGCCACCGGAACACAAAAGGCAAACTATGGCTACACCTTC. Its translation is CATGTQKANYGYTF.

This chain connects TRBV5-1 to TRBJ2-2; 7 bases are a match to TRBD2. Trimming took 0 bases from V and 6 from J; bases not matched to a gene: 2. Per germline, CDR1 SGHRS and CDR2 YFSETQ. The CDR3 has 14 amino acids. For the CDR3, the DNA is TGCGCCAGCAGCTTGGTCGCGGGGGCCGGGGAGCTGTTTTTT. Its translation: CASSLVAGAGELFF.

This clone was counted between two and nine times. The chain carries TRBV10-3 and TRBJ2-1; D may be TRBD2 (5 bases). This CDR3 spans 14 amino acids. Germline lookup yields CDR1 ENHRY and CDR2 SYGVKD. Deletions cut 2 bases from V and 9 bases from J, with 14 bases between. CDR3 region: CAISEADFSVEQFF. CDR3 sequence (DNA): TGTGCCATCAGTGAGGCAGACTTTAGCGTTGAGCAGTTCTTC.

The chain joins TRBV11-3 to TRBJ2-5; D unclear. This CDR3 has 17 amino acids. The V gene lost 5 bases and the J gene lost 9 bases, with 28 bases spanning the gap. Germline lookup yields CDR1 SGHNT and CDR2 YENEEA. The CDR3 region is CASSHSVTARNRVAQYF. The CDR3 region has the DNA TGTGCCAGCAGCCACTCCGTGACTGCACGAAATAGGGTGGCCCAGTACTTC.

This clone has more than one count but fewer than ten. The chain links TRBV5-1 to TRBJ2-3, with D tentatively TRBD2 (6 bases). CDR1 and CDR2 from the germline V gene are SGHRS and YFSETQ. Trimming shortened V by 0 bases and J by 4 bases, and 12 bases separated the two germline ends. CDR3 length: 15 residues. The CDR3, as DNA: TGCGCCAGCAGCTTGGAGGCTAGGGAGGCAGATACGCAGTATTTT. Translation gives CASSLEAREADTQYF.

This clone was found a few times. The chain recombines TRBV6-8 with TRBJ1-1; 7 bases fit TRBD1. V shed 6 bases and J 5 bases; nucleotides not matched to a gene: 9. The CDR3 runs to 14 residues. Looked up from germline, CDR1 is MNHGY and CDR2 is SAAAGT. The CDR3 sequence is CASRKQGRGTEAFF. DNA of the CDR3: TGTGCCAGCAGGAAACAGGGGCGGGGGACTGAAGCTTTCTTT.

In this sample, this clone turned up a few times. The rearrangement links TRBV5-1 to TRBJ1-1, with 10 bases identical to TRBD1. The CDR3 has 15 residues. Germline V gene data show CDR1 as SGHRS and CDR2 as YFSETQ. V dropped 3 bases and J dropped 5; count of bases not matched to a gene: 7. CDR3 sequence reads: CASSWGTGVITEAFF. CDR3 nucleotide sequence: TGCGCCAGCAGCTGGGGGACAGGGGTTATAACTGAAGCTTTCTTT. The entire variable domain, with the rest obtained from reference TRBV5-1 and TRBJ1-1, is as follows: KAGVTQTPRYLIKTRGQQVTLSCSPISGHRSVSWYQQTPGQGLQFLFEYFSETQRNKGNFPGRFSGRQFSNSRSEMNVSTLELGDSALYLCASSWGTGVITEAFFGQGTRLTVV.

The chain couples TRBV15 to TRBJ2-5; D assignment may be TRBD1 or TRBD2 (5 bases each). The CDR3 spans 15 residues. The ends were cut back, 5 bases at V and 1 base at J, with 14 bases in the middle. Germline CDR1 is LNHNV and CDR2 is YYDKDF (reference sequence). The CDR3 DNA is TGTGCCACCAGCGTCCCGGGGCAGGGCCAAGAGACCCAGTACTTC. This codes for CATSVPGQGQETQYF.

The table lists this clone with a few counts. A junction end diverges from the germline sequence, so it may reflect a read error. The genes are TRBV6-8 and TRBJ2-1, with D possibly being TRBD1 or TRBD2 (5 bases each). There are 13 residues in the CDR3. Per germline, CDR1 MNHGY and CDR2 SAAAGT. In nucleotides, the CDR3 is TGTGCCAGCAGCCCTGGGACCGACGCACCGGGGATCTTC. This codes for CASSPGTDAPGIF.

This clone was seen a few times. The rearrangement uses TRBV12-5 and TRBJ2-7, with D possibly being TRBD1 or TRBD2 (5 bases each). The ends were cut back, 6 bases at V and 6 bases at J, with 21 bases in the middle. Germline-derived CDR1 and CDR2 are LGHNT and FRNRAP. The CDR3 covers 15 residues. Here the CDR3 reads CASGPTGTPVGEQYF. The CDR3 DNA is TGTGCTAGTGGCCCCACCGGGACCCCCGTCGGCGAGCAGTACTTC.

The chain joins TRBV6-8 to TRBJ1-1; 10 positions match TRBD1. The germline CDR1 and CDR2 sequences are MNHGY and SAAAGT. The CDR3 has 15 amino acids. With 9 bases clipped from V and 4 bases from J, the junction kept 11 bases outside the gene matches. CDR3 coding DNA: TGTGCCAGTACCAGCCGGGACAGGGGAAGCACTGAAGCTTTCTTT. Translated, it gives CASTSRDRGSTEAFF.

The V and J genes are TRBV18 and TRBJ2-3; 14 nucleotides agree with TRBD2. CDR3 length equals 17 residues. Trimming at V came to 4 bases and at J to 2 bases, leaving 5 bases not matched to a gene. Looked up from germline, CDR1 is KGHSH and CDR2 is LQKENI. CDR3 in DNA: TGTGCCAGCTCACTCGGGACTAGCGGGAGTCTCACAGATACGCAGTATTTT. Its translation: CASSLGTSGSLTDTQYF.

This clone was seen more than once but under ten times. The V gene is TRBV10-3, the J gene TRBJ1-1; D unclear. Trimming stripped 0 bases from V and 10 bases from J, with 18 bases between. This CDR3 contains 15 residues. Germline CDR1 reads ENHRY; CDR2 reads SYGVKD. The DNA for the CDR3 is TGTGCCATCAGTGAGTCGGAAGTGGAAGGTCGTGGAGCTTTCTTT. Protein sequence: CAISESEVEGRGAFF.

The chain has TRBV19 and TRBJ1-6; D possibly corresponds to TRBD1 (5 bases). The V end lost 10 bases, the J end lost 4 bases, and 14 bases lay between the germline ends. CDR1 LNHDA and CDR2 SQIVND come from the germline V gene (reference sequence). CDR3 length: 14 amino acids. CDR3 coding DNA: TGTGCCACCCAGCCCGGGGCTTATAATTCACCCCTCCACTTT. Translating gives CATQPGAYNSPLHF.

The V gene is TRBV6-8, the J gene TRBJ2-7; D uncertain. Trimming pared 2 bases from V and 7 bases from J, leaving 9 bases between. CDR3 size: 12 residues. Germline loops: CDR1 MNHGY, CDR2 SAAAGT. CDR3 residues: CASSYRVGEQYF. The CDR3 nucleotides read TGTGCCAGCAGTTACAGGGTTGGAGAGCAGTACTTC.

The chain links TRBV25-1 to TRBJ2-1; 10 bases map to TRBD2. The CDR3 runs 14 residues. From germline, CDR1 is MGHDK and CDR2 SYGVNS. V shed 3 bases, J shed 5 bases, and the junction held 1 base outside the gene matches. Written as DNA, the CDR3 is TGTGCCAGCAGTGACGGACTAGCGGACAATGAGCAGTTCTTC. Its protein is CASSDGLADNEQFF.

The chain has TRBV19 and TRBJ1-1; no definite D call. Germline V gene lookup returns CDR1 LNHDA and CDR2 SQIVND (reference sequence). The length of the CDR3 is 13 residues. The V end lost 5 bases, the J end lost 1 base, and 8 bases lay between the germline ends. CDR3: CASSLRTNTEAFF. In nucleotides, the CDR3 is TGTGCCAGTAGTTTGCGCACGAACACTGAAGCTTTCTTT.

This clone was found a few times. The chain is built from TRBV12-5 and TRBJ2-1; no clear D gene. The ends were cut back, 1 base at V and 1 base at J, with 2 bases in the middle. The CDR3 is 13 residues long. Germline loops: CDR1 LGHNT, CDR2 FRNRAP. Here the CDR3 reads CASGLGSYNEQFF. The CDR3 bases are TGTGCTAGTGGTTTGGGTTCCTACAATGAGCAGTTCTTC. Full variable domain (rest looked up from reference TRBV12-5 and TRBJ2-1): DARVTQTPRHKVTEMGQEVTMRCQPILGHNTVFWYRQTMMQGLELLAYFRNRAPLDDSGMPKDRFSAEMPDATLATLKIQPSEPRDSAVYFCASGLGSYNEQFFGPGTRLTVL.